This TCR beta chain derives from a study of T cell changes during pregnancy in multiple sclerosis. Trimming took 4 bases from V and 10 from J, leaving 11 bases between them. The CDR3 contains 13 residues. From germline, CDR1 is WNHNN and CDR2 SYGVQD (reference sequence). Sequenced by immunoSEQ multiplex PCR; TCRdb stores in-frame clones only, minus some. The sample yields some 49,000 clones, nearly 90% seen once. The chain combines TRBV10-1 with TRBJ1-6, with a possible D match to TRBD1 (5 bases). The sample here was peripheral blood, taken after pregnancy. This receptor was taken from a female donor in good health, enrolled as a control in a pregnancy study. The CDR3 reads CASSAGKFSPLHF. In DNA, the CDR3 is TGCGCCAGCAGTGCAGGGAAATTCTCACCCCTCCACTTT.